What follows are 18 T cell receptor beta chains derived from one specimen sequenced in a study of STAT5B mutations in CD4+ large granular lymphocyte leukemia. Sequencing used immunoSEQ multiplex PCR; TCRdb keeps in-frame clones, though not all of them. The repertoire holds some 51,000 clones, with 65% to 85% as singletons. Sequencing input: CD4+ T cells from blood buffy coats. These receptor sequences come from a human donor in good health.

The chain uses TRBV30 and TRBJ2-5; the D is unclear. TRBJ2-7 explains the end of the DNA better; the J call may be wrong. From germline, CDR1 is GTSNPN and CDR2 SVGIG (reference sequence). This CDR3 has 12 residues. The CDR3 nucleotides read TGTGCCTGGAGTTTGGCGACTTACGAGCAGTACTTC. This sequence encodes CAWSLATYEQYF.

The CDR3, as DNA: TGTGCCAGCAGTTCCGTACAGGGTGCTGGAAACACCATATATTTT. It specifies CASSSVQGAGNTIYF. The chain employs TRBV27 and TRBJ1-3; D may be TRBD1 (6 bases). Germline V gene data show CDR1 as MNHEY and CDR2 as SMNVEV (reference sequence). V lost 4 bases and J lost 2, with 12 bases in between. The CDR3 extends over 15 amino acids.

V gene TRBV10-2 combines with J gene TRBJ2-5; TRBD2 matches 11 bases. This CDR3 contains 16 residues. The trim removed 4 bases at V and 4 bases at J, leaving 8 bases unmatched. Germline V lookup: CDR1 WSHSY, CDR2 SAAADI. This CDR3 reads CASSGVSGRDGETQYF. The CDR3 DNA is TGCGCCAGCAGTGGGGTTAGCGGGAGGGATGGAGAGACCCAGTACTTC.

This chain connects TRBV9 to TRBJ1-4; D unclear. This CDR3 has 15 residues. V was pared by 0 bases and J by 4 bases, with 10 bases between. Germline CDR1 reads SGDLS; CDR2 reads YYNGEE. This CDR3 reads CASSVEGSRNEKLFF. The CDR3, as DNA: TGTGCCAGCAGCGTAGAGGGAAGTCGTAATGAAAAACTGTTTTTT.

This chain joins TRBV6-1 and TRBJ2-1; tentatively, D is TRBD1 or TRBD2 (5 bases each). Germline-derived CDR1 and CDR2 are MNHNS and SASEGT. This CDR3 region has 14 residues. Trimming shortened V by 7 bases and J by 3 bases, and 13 bases separated the two germline ends. CDR3 sequence (DNA): TGTGCCAGCATGCATGGGGGTATCTACAATGAGCAGTTCTTC. Translated, it gives CASMHGGIYNEQFF.

The chain uses TRBV6-6 and TRBJ2-5; D is possibly TRBD2 (6 bases). The germline V gene has CDR1 MNHNY and CDR2 SVGAGI (reference sequence). The CDR3 is 14 amino acids. The V end lost 4 bases, the J end lost 8 bases, and 17 bases lay between the germline ends. In nucleotides, the CDR3 is TGTGCCAGCAGTTCGCACATGACGGAGGGAACCCAGTACTTC. Encoded protein: CASSSHMTEGTQYF.

The chain joins TRBV5-4 to TRBJ2-3, with 8 positions matching TRBD2. The CDR3 is 16 residues long. Germline V lookup: CDR1 SGHNT, CDR2 YYREEE (reference sequence). J was trimmed by 1 base and V by 0 bases; bases with no gene match: 4. DNA of the CDR3: TGTGCCAGCAGCTTGGGGAGCGGGGGCGGCACAGATACGCAGTATTTT. Encoded protein: CASSLGSGGGTDTQYF.

The chain couples TRBV7-2 to TRBJ1-2, with D possibly matching TRBD1 (6 bases). The CDR3 length is 12 residues. Germline V CDR1 and CDR2: SGHTA, FQGNSA. Deletions cut 4 bases from V and 8 bases from J, with 11 bases between. The CDR3 DNA sequence: TGTGCCAGCAGCTCCCAGGGGCAAGGCTACACCTTC. It specifies CASSSQGQGYTF. The whole variable domain, remainder taken from reference TRBV7-2 and TRBJ1-2, is GAGVSQSPSNKVTEKGKDVELRCDPISGHTALYWYRQSLGQGLEFLIYFQGNSAPDKSGLPSDRFSAERTGGSVSTLTIQRTQQEDSAVYLCASSSQGQGYTFGSGTRLTVV.

The CDR3 bases are TGTGCTAGTGGCCCTCGACAGGGGGCTAACAATGAGCAGTTCTTC. It encodes CASGPRQGANNEQFF. The chain is built from TRBV12-5 and TRBJ2-1, with TRBD1 matching over 10 bases. In germline, CDR1 is LGHNT, CDR2 FRNRAP. This CDR3 is built from 15 residues. Trimming cost V 6 bases and J 5 bases; bases outside gene matches: 7.

J is TRBJ1-5 and V is TRBV7-8, with D maybe TRBD1 (6 bases). Germline CDR1 reads SGHVS; CDR2 reads FQNEAQ. With 3 bases removed from V and 1 base from J, the gap between germline ends came to 10 bases. The CDR3 is 15 amino acids. The CDR3 loop is CASSFGDRSNQPQHF. The CDR3 bases are TGTGCCAGCAGCTTTGGTGACAGGAGCAATCAGCCCCAGCATTTT.

The chain uses TRBV9 and TRBJ2-3; 9 bases line up with TRBD2. J lost 5 bases, V lost 4 bases, and 11 bases had no gene match. The CDR3 is 16 amino acids. CDR1 SGDLS and CDR2 YYNGEE come from the germline V gene. CDR3 nucleotide sequence: TGTGCCAGCAGCCCGCGACAGTTAGCGGGAGTAGATACGCAGTATTTT. This encodes CASSPRQLAGVDTQYF. The whole variable domain, filled in from reference TRBV9 and TRBJ2-3, reads DSGVTQTPKHLITATGQRVTLRCSPRSGDLSVYWYQQSLDQGLQFLIQYYNGEERAKGNILERFSAQQFPDLHSELNLSSLELGDSALYFCASSPRQLAGVDTQYFGPGTRLTVL.

This chain links TRBV12-5 with TRBJ2-5; 8 nucleotides agree with TRBD1. J lost 2 bases, V lost 9 bases, and 11 bases had no gene match. Germline lookup yields CDR1 LGHNT and CDR2 FRNRAP. The CDR3 extends over 15 amino acids. The CDR3 bases are TGTGCTAGCCAAACAGACAGGGGTCGGCAAGAGACCCAGTACTTC. Amino acids: CASQTDRGRQETQYF.

Here the CDR3 reads CASSLGDRGSYNEQFF. The CDR3 region has the DNA TGCGCCAGCAGCTTGGGGGACAGGGGTTCCTACAATGAGCAGTTCTTC. The J gene is TRBJ2-1, the V gene TRBV5-1; 10 bases agree with TRBD1. V gave up 0 bases and J gave up 1 base; unmatched junction bases: 1. The CDR3 has 16 amino acids. Germline V lookup: CDR1 SGHRS, CDR2 YFSETQ.

The rearrangement uses TRBV6-1 and TRBJ1-1; the D is unclear. Germline V gene lookup returns CDR1 MNHNS and CDR2 SASEGT. The length of the CDR3 is 13 residues. With 2 bases removed from V and 2 bases from J, the gap between germline ends came to 6 bases. CDR3 loop: CASSEILNTEAFF. The CDR3 DNA follows: TGTGCCAGCAGTGAAATCCTAAACACTGAAGCTTTCTTT.

The chain links TRBV2 to TRBJ2-7, with 10 positions matching TRBD1. The CDR3 length is 15 residues. Germline loops: CDR1 SNHLY, CDR2 FYNNEI. V was clipped by 6 bases and J by 3 bases; unmatched bases: 8. CDR3 in DNA: TGTGCCAGCAGCGTCCGGGACAGGGGTAACTACGAGCAGTACTTC. It specifies CASSVRDRGNYEQYF. Looking up the rest from reference TRBV2 and TRBJ2-7 gives the full variable domain: EPEVTQTPSHQVTQMGQEVILRCVPISNHLYFYWYRQILGQKVEFLVSFYNNEISEKSEIFDDQFSVERPDGSNFTLKIRSTKLEDSAMYFCASSVRDRGNYEQYFGPGTRLTVT.

In DNA form, the CDR3 reads TGTGCCAGCACCGCCGGGACTGAAGCTTTCTTT. Amino acid sequence: CASTAGTEAFF. The rearrangement joins TRBV6-5 to TRBJ1-1; no clear D gene. The CDR3 spans 11 residues. Germline values: CDR1 MNHEY, CDR2 SVGAGI. The V and J ends lost 7 bases and 5 bases respectively, with 8 bases between them.

V usage is TRBV6-5 and J usage is TRBJ2-5; D remains ambiguous. The J call could be wrong; TRBJ2-7 is a better fit for the DNA end. This CDR3 is 12 amino acids long. Per the germline V gene, CDR1 is MNHEY and CDR2 is SVGAGI. The CDR3 DNA follows: TGTGCCAGCGCCTCGAACCGTTACGAGCAGTACTTC. Its translation: CASASNRYEQYF.

The chain carries TRBV11-2 and TRBJ1-1, with TRBD1 matching over 7 bases. The CDR3 has 14 amino acids. V was clipped by 5 bases and J by 0 bases; unmatched bases: 3. Per germline, CDR1 SGHAT and CDR2 FQNNGV. CDR3 sequence reads: CASSPDRMNTEAFF. In DNA, the CDR3 is TGTGCCAGCAGCCCGGACAGGATGAACACTGAAGCTTTCTTT.